A selection of T cell receptor beta chains follows, all from one sample in a study of T cells expressing NK-cell markers. Following a re-call of the 5' RACE reads, TCRdb has one entry per CDR3 protein and lacks DNA. Here the sample table reports some 390,000 distinct CDR3 sequences. The sequenced material came from blood T cells: a sorted CD56 or NKG2C T cell subset, CD4+ or CD8+ T cells, or bulk PBMC T cells (not recorded which). The receptors derive from a woman aged 45 to 65 in good health. CDR3s include the opening cysteine and the closing phenylalanine or tryptophan.

V gene	J gene	CDR3 protein
TRBV7-2	TRBJ2-1	CASSLVRELAGGFYNEQFF
TRBV12-3/TRBV12-4	TRBJ2-3	CASSFAPGGHLLLTDTQYF
TRBV12-3/TRBV12-4	TRBJ2-2	CASSPQGIGGELFF
TRBV5-5	TRBJ2-5	CASSLDRGFDETQYF
TRBV7-2	TRBJ2-7	CASSRQTGFMYF
TRBV3-1	TRBJ1-1	CASSQDPGWGGNTEAFF
TRBV7-9	TRBJ2-5	CASSPRDLGQETQYF
TRBV12-3/TRBV12-4	TRBJ2-1	CASSLIGTDKQFF
TRBV3-1	TRBJ2-2	CASSQDHGSPTGELFF
TRBV6-5	TRBJ1-3	CASSYSTRTPNGNTIYF
TRBV5-1	TRBJ2-1	CAGVLNRDSGDNEQFF
TRBV19	TRBJ2-7	CASSPRPGHSYEQYF
TRBV29-1	TRBJ2-1	CSVEGTAYEQFF
TRBV20-1	TRBJ2-1	CSARDVDNEQFF
TRBV6-5	TRBJ2-7	CASSQTTSSYEQYF
TRBV6-2/TRBV6-3	TRBJ2-5	CASSYLGRGSQETQYF
TRBV20-1	TRBJ1-6	CSLQGGYNSPLHF
TRBV10-3	TRBJ2-3	CAISSGTSGNTDTQYF
TRBV24-1	TRBJ2-5	CATSPRYQETQYF
TRBV20-1	TRBJ1-2	CSVGFGGGYTF
TRBV29-1	TRBJ2-3	CSVEGTSLDERAQYF
TRBV5-1	TRBJ2-7	CASSLGPTEQYF
TRBV20-1	TRBJ2-1	CSARPIGLHNEQFF
TRBV5-1	TRBJ2-3	CATQAASITDTQYF